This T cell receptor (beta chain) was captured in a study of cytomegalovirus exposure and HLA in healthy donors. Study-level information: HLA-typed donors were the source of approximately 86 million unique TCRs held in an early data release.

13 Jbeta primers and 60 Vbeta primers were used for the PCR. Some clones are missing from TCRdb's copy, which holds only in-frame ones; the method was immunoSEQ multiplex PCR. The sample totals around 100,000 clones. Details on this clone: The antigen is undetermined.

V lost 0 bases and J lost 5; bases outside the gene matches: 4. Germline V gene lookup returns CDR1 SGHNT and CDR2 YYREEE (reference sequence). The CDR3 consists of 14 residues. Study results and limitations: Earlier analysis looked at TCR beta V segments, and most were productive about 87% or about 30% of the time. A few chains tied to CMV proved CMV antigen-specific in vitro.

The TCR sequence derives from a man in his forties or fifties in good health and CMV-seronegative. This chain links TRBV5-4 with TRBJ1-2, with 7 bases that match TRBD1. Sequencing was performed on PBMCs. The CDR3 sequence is CASSLEDRVYGYTF. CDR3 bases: TGTGCCAGCAGCTTGGAAGACAGGGTATATGGCTACACCTTC. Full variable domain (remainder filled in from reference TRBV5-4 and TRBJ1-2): ETGVTQSPTHLIKTRGQQVTLRCSSQSGHNTVSWYQQALGQGPQFIFQYYREEENGRGNFPPRFSGLQFPNYSSELNVNALELDDSALYLCASSLEDRVYGYTFGSGTRLTVV.